A single T cell receptor beta chain is shown here with its context. Its cognate antigen is unknown. Relative to the germline gene, one junction end is altered; a read error may explain this. The data were taken from a study of T cell responses to AZD1222 COVID-19 vaccine. Turning to the study itself: Recipients boosted at about 4 weeks or about 12 weeks are pooled.

This CDR3 has 16 residues. Germline V gene sequence: CDR1 LNHNV, CDR2 YYDKDF (reference sequence). Clones were sequenced by immunoSEQ multiplex PCR, and TCRdb holds only the in-frame ones, with some missing. The sample includes about 160,000 clones, roughly nine tenths of them seen just once. General study results and limits: There were mostly white British donors and more females than males, and clonal diversity was possibly underestimated.

The source is an adult in good health. V usage is TRBV15 and J usage is TRBJ2-1; possibly TRBD1 or TRBD2 for D (6 bases each). Sample: peripheral blood, taken on day 0 of AZD1222 vaccination. The CDR3, as DNA: TGTGCCACCAGCCGAGAAAGGGGGGTAAAAAACCATGAGCAGTTCTTC. Residues: CATSRERGVKNHEQFF. Combining the CDR3 with reference TRBV15 and TRBJ2-1 gives the whole variable domain DAMVIQNPRYQVTQFGKPVTLSCSQTLNHNVMYWYQQKSSQAPKLLFHYYDKDFNNEADTPDNFQSRRPNTSFCFLDIRSPGLGDTAMYLCATSRERGVKNHEQFFGPGTRLTVL.